These 8 T cell receptor beta chains were sequenced from one sample in a study of blood T cell repertoires in COVID-19 (TCRdb year 2020). Libraries were prepared through the immunoSEQ multiplex PCR assay. In its TCRdb copy, this immuneACCESS table keeps in-frame sequences only and misses some clones. Where compared with another copy, unresolved V genes explain less than half of these, and the others have no known cause. The sample table holds under 200,000 clones, of which more than 60% were seen once. The ten largest make up roughly 3.1% of the sample. The sequencing sample was made of peripheral blood. The receptors originated from a man in his 70s with acute or convalescent COVID-19.

This clone was seen a single time. The V and J genes are TRBV10-3 and TRBJ2-7; 8 nucleotides match TRBD1. Germline V lookup: CDR1 ENHRY, CDR2 SYGVKD. This CDR3 contains 13 residues. Losses at the gene ends were 8 bases for V and 5 bases for J; bases not matched to a gene: 8. The CDR3: CAISKAGGDEQYF. The CDR3 DNA sequence: TGTGCCATCTCCAAGGCAGGGGGCGACGAGCAGTACTTC.

The gene calls are TRBV7-8 and TRBJ1-2; 7 bases align to TRBD1. CDR3 length: 16 amino acids. Germline CDR1 is SGHVS and CDR2 is FQNEAQ. With V trimmed by 1 base and J by 1 base, 6 bases remained unmatched. CDR3 loop: CASSLGRQGINYGYTF. In DNA form, the CDR3 reads TGTGCCAGCAGCTTAGGAAGACAGGGAATTAACTATGGCTACACCTTC. The variable domain in full, completed from reference TRBV7-8 and TRBJ1-2, reads GAGVSQSPRYKVAKRGQDVALRCDPISGHVSLFWYQQALGQGPEFLTYFQNEAQLDKSGLPSDRFFAERPEGSVSTLKIQRTQQEDSAVYLCASSLGRQGINYGYTFGSGTRLTVV.

This clone was recorded at least ten times. This CDR3 is also generated by other DNA sequences in the sample. V is TRBV3-1 (or the pseudogene TRBV3-2) and J is TRBJ2-5; 7 nucleotides align to TRBD2. J gave up 2 bases and V 3 bases, and 9 bases lay outside the gene matches. The length of the CDR3 is 16 residues. Per germline, CDR1 LGHDT and CDR2 YNNKEL (reference sequence). The DNA for the CDR3 is TGTGCCAGCAGCCAGGGCGGTGCTAGCGGTCAAGAGACCCAGTACTTC. This translates into CASSQGGASGQETQYF.

This clone appeared a single time. The chain employs TRBV5-6 and TRBJ2-2, with 10 bases aligning to TRBD2. The CDR3 is 15 amino acids. Germline-derived CDR1 and CDR2 are SGHDT and YYEEEE. The ends lost 0 bases at V and 5 bases at J; junction bases unmatched: 1. This CDR3 reads CASSLGTSGTGELFF. The CDR3 DNA reads as TGTGCCAGCAGCTTGGGGACTAGCGGTACCGGGGAGCTGTTTTTT.

The chain recombines TRBV6-6 with TRBJ2-1; 7 bases match TRBD2. The CDR3 has 16 amino acids. Germline CDR1 reads MNHNY; CDR2 reads SVGAGI (reference sequence). The V and J ends lost 6 bases and 3 bases, in that order; junction bases with no gene match: 11. The CDR3 here is CASSYEGEGGYNEQFF. Here the CDR3 DNA reads TGTGCCAGCAGCTATGAAGGGGAGGGCGGCTACAATGAGCAGTTCTTC.

The chain recombines TRBV24-1 with TRBJ2-3; TRBD1 agrees at 8 bases. This CDR3 has 17 amino acids. CDR1 and CDR2 (germline): KGHDR, SFDVKD. Unmatched junction bases numbered 10, after V lost 4 bases and J lost 2 bases. CDR3 sequence: CATSDRTGRGSTDTQYF. The CDR3 DNA sequence: TGTGCCACCAGTGACCGGACAGGGCGGGGTTCCACAGATACGCAGTATTTT.

The chain links TRBV19 to TRBJ1-5; TRBD1 matches 7 bases. CDR1 and CDR2 from the germline V gene are LNHDA and SQIVND (reference sequence). This CDR3 is 13 amino acids long. V dropped 5 bases and J dropped 5; count of bases not matched to a gene: 3. CDR3 sequence: CASSADRHQPQHF. In DNA form, the CDR3 reads TGTGCCAGTAGTGCGGACAGGCATCAGCCCCAGCATTTT.

This chain connects TRBV5-4 to TRBJ2-5; 9 bases align to TRBD2. From germline, CDR1 is SGHNT and CDR2 YYREEE (reference sequence). This CDR3 is built from 16 residues. The ends lost 4 bases at V and 2 bases at J; junction bases unmatched: 9. The CDR3 region is CASSQSGAGGQETQYF. The CDR3 DNA sequence: TGTGCCAGCAGCCAATCTGGGGCGGGGGGGCAAGAGACCCAGTACTTC.